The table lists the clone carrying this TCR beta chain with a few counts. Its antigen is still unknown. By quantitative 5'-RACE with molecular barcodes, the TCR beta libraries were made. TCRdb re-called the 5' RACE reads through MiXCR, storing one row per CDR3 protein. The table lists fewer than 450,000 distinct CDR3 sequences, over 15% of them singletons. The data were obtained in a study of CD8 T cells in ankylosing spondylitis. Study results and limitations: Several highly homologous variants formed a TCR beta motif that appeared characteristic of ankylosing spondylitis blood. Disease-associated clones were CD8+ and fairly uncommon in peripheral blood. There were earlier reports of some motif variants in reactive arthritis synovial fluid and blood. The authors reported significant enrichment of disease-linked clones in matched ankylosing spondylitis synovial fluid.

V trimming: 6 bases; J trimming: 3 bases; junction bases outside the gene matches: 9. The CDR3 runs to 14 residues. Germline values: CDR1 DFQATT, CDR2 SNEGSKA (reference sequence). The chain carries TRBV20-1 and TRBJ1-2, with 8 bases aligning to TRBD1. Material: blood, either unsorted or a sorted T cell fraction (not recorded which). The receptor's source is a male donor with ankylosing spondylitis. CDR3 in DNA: TGCAGTGCCTGGACAGGGAAAGGCGACTATGGCTACACCTTC. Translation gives CSAWTGKGDYGYTF.